A selection of T cell receptor beta chains follows, all from one sample in a study of regulatory dendritic cells for organ transplantation. The protocol was immunoSEQ multiplex PCR, while the TCRdb copy is restricted to in-frame clones and leaves out a portion. The sample has roughly 30,000 clones; less than 85% are singletons. Sequencing was performed on naive CD8+ T cells from blood. The receptors here all came from a human donor in good health. CDR3s include the opening cysteine and the closing phenylalanine or tryptophan. A D gene is named only where the DNA matches it firmly. For some rows the clone size is stated as once, few or many, or as a class when expanded; others skip it.

j_gene	v_gene	d_gene	abundance	CDR3aa	CDR3nt
TRBJ2-2	TRBV7-8	-	-	CASSFLDNTGELFF	TGTGCCAGCAGCTTCCTAGACAACACCGGGGAGCTGTTTTTT
TRBJ1-4	TRBV7-9	TRBD1	-	CASSLGGTGSEKLFF	TGTGCCAGCAGCTTAGGAGGGACAGGGAGTGAAAAACTGTTTTTT
TRBJ2-7	TRBV4-1	-	-	CASSQVSTGNEQYF	TGCGCCAGCAGCCAAGTAAGTACAGGGAACGAGCAGTACTTC
TRBJ2-1	TRBV4-1	-	-	CASSQSGDSQFF	TGCGCCAGCAGCCAGTCGGGAGACTCGCAGTTCTTC
TRBJ1-5	TRBV6-1	TRBD1	once	CASKERQGVNQPQHF	TGTGCCAGCAAAGAGAGACAGGGAGTAAATCAGCCCCAGCATTTT
TRBJ2-7	TRBV7-2	-	-	CASSLVVRGKTGEQYF	TGTGCCAGCAGCTTAGTGGTGCGGGGAAAAACGGGGGAGCAGTACTTC
TRBJ2-3	TRBV7-2	TRBD1	-	CASSPSLPGQGTDTQYF	TGTGCCAGCAGCCCTTCTCTACCGGGACAGGGAACAGATACGCAGTATTTT
TRBJ2-1	TRBV7-9	-	-	CASSLAAAEQFF	TGTGCCAGCAGCTTAGCGGCGGCAGAGCAGTTCTTC
TRBJ1-1	TRBV27	-	-	CASSLRRGAANTEAFF	TGTGCCAGCAGTTTAAGACGGGGGGCGGCGAACACTGAAGCTTTCTTT
TRBJ2-1	TRBV14	TRBD2	few	CASSQAVLAGSHNEQFF	TGTGCCAGCAGCCAAGCGGTGCTAGCGGGGTCTCACAATGAGCAGTTCTTC
TRBJ1-1	TRBV9	-	-	CASSVSAQGSEAFF	TGTGCCAGCAGCGTAAGTGCCCAGGGGTCTGAAGCTTTCTTT
TRBJ2-5	TRBV27	-	-	CASTFGLGETQYF	TGTGCCAGCACTTTCGGACTGGGAGAGACCCAGTACTTC
TRBJ2-1	TRBV9	TRBD2	-	CASSVDSGYNEQFF	TGTGCCAGCAGCGTAGATAGCGGGTACAATGAGCAGTTCTTC
TRBJ2-5	TRBV6-5	TRBD2	-	CASSRLAGGETQYF	TGTGCCAGCAGTCGACTAGCGGGGGGAGAGACCCAGTACTTC
TRBJ2-5	TRBV4-3	TRBD1	-	CASSQDGTARETQYF	TGCGCCAGCAGCCAAGACGGGACAGCCCGGGAGACCCAGTACTTC
TRBJ2-1	TRBV28	TRBD1	-	CASSPGQGNNEQFF	TGTGCCAGCAGTCCGGGACAGGGGAACAATGAGCAGTTCTTC
TRBJ1-1	TRBV4-1	TRBD1	-	CASSQFTGGNTEAFF	TGCGCCAGCAGCCAATTTACAGGGGGGAACACTGAAGCTTTCTTT
TRBJ2-2	TRBV11-2	-	-	CASSLIVSGELFF	TGTGCCAGCAGCTTAATAGTTTCCGGGGAGCTGTTTTTT
TRBJ2-1	TRBV7-9	TRBD2	-	CASAVAGGPDNEQFF	TGTGCCAGCGCCGTAGCGGGGGGGCCGGACAATGAGCAGTTCTTC
TRBJ2-3	TRBV5-1	-	-	CASSLVVGVTDTQYF	TGCGCCAGCAGCTTGGTAGTCGGAGTCACAGATACGCAGTATTTT
TRBJ2-1	TRBV11-3	TRBD2	-	CASSVGGGNEQFF	TGTGCCAGCTCAGTGGGGGGGGGAAACGAGCAGTTCTTC
TRBJ2-5	TRBV7-9	-	-	CASSLERLAGWETQYF	TGTGCCAGCAGCTTAGAGAGGCTAGCCGGCTGGGAGACCCAGTACTTC
TRBJ1-2	TRBV28	-	-	CASSLSRGNNYGYTF	TGTGCCAGCAGTTTATCCAGGGGAAATAACTATGGCTACACCTTC
TRBJ2-7	TRBV7-9	-	once	CASSSRTVPYEQYF	TGTGCCAGCAGCTCGAGGACAGTTCCCTACGAGCAGTACTTC
TRBJ2-2	TRBV6-1	-	few	CASVRLRGTGELFF	TGTGCCAGCGTCAGGCTAAGGGGGACCGGGGAGCTGTTTTTT
TRBJ2-1	TRBV7-2	-	-	CASSPPGQGGSTGNEQFF	TGTGCCAGCAGCCCCCCGGGGCAGGGAGGATCTACAGGTAATGAGCAGTTCTTC
TRBJ1-1	TRBV5-6	-	-	CASSLVGAGGVNTEAFF	TGTGCCAGCAGCTTGGTTGGGGCCGGCGGCGTGAACACTGAAGCTTTCTTT
TRBJ1-2	TRBV29-1	-	-	CSVETQGGYGYTF	TGCAGCGTTGAAACACAGGGCGGCTATGGCTACACCTTC
TRBJ2-3	TRBV2	TRBD2	-	CASSPMDGLGFADTQYF	TGTGCCAGCAGCCCCATGGATGGACTAGGCTTTGCAGATACGCAGTATTTT
TRBJ1-2	TRBV13	-	-	CASSLGGQVYGYTF	TGTGCCAGCAGCTTAGGGGGGCAGGTCTATGGCTACACCTTC
TRBJ1-2	TRBV7-8	TRBD1	-	CASSLVGQGLDGYTF	TGTGCCAGCAGCTTAGTTGGACAGGGGTTGGATGGCTACACCTTC
TRBJ1-6	TRBV7-9	TRBD1	-	CASSPTGPNSPLHF	TGTGCCAGCAGCCCGACAGGGCCCAATTCACCCCTCCACTTT
TRBJ1-2	TRBV2	TRBD1	once	CASSAIGTGRNYGYTF	TGTGCCAGCAGTGCTATCGGGACAGGGAGAAACTATGGCTACACCTTC
TRBJ2-7	TRBV7-9	TRBD1	few	CASSSGTDYEQYF	TGTGCCAGCAGCTCCGGGACAGACTACGAGCAGTACTTC
TRBJ2-5	TRBV11-2	TRBD1	once	CASSLGTTGKETQYF	TGTGCCAGCAGCTTAGGTACGACAGGGAAAGAGACCCAGTACTTC